The 14 T cell receptor beta chains presented below share a single source sample, sequenced in a study of human T cells and chemical hapten exposure. One entry per CDR3 protein results from TCRdb running MiXCR on the RACE reads. Of approximately 32,000 distinct CDR3 sequences detected, 5.8% appear once; the ten largest clones hold 5% to 7%. Time point specified: patch test 3, about 24 weeks after DPC sensitization. The treatment is: therapeutic diphenylcyclopropenone sensitization with weekly scalp DPC. Here the sequenced sample was whole blood, taken in connection with sensitization to the hapten diphenylcyclopropenone (DPC). These receptors came from a man aged 25-40 years with alopecia areata. Some clones in this sample may be carry-over from other donors' samples.

This clonotype has more than one count but fewer than ten. The J gene is TRBJ2-7, the V gene TRBV6-5; tentatively, D is TRBD1 or TRBD2 (5 bases each). The CDR3 has 14 amino acids. Germline V lookup: CDR1 MNHEY, CDR2 SVGAGI. V lost 7 bases, J lost 0 bases, and 13 bases lay in between. For the CDR3, the DNA is TGTGCCAGCACCGGGACCTCCAGCTCCTACGAGCAGTACTTC. Amino acid sequence: CASTGTSSSYEQYF.

This clonotype was found many times. The rearrangement links TRBV3-1 to TRBJ1-1; D might be TRBD1 (6 bases). The CDR3 contains 15 residues. Germline V gene lookup returns CDR1 LGHDT and CDR2 YNNKEL (reference sequence). The ends were cut back, 0 bases at V and 3 bases at J, with 11 bases in the middle. CDR3 protein: CASSQETQGYTEAFF. In DNA, the CDR3 is TGTGCCAGCAGCCAAGAAACACAGGGATACACTGAAGCTTTCTTT.

This clonotype has at least ten counts. This chain's CDR3 is CASSSQGGSGNTIYF. The DNA for the CDR3 is TGTGCCAGCAGCTCACAGGGTGGCTCTGGAAACACCATATATTTT. The J gene is TRBJ1-3, the V gene TRBV7-9; D is possibly TRBD1 (6 bases). Trimming stripped 4 bases from V and 0 bases from J, with 10 bases between. The CDR3 runs 15 residues. The germline V gene has CDR1 SEHNR and CDR2 FQNEAQ (reference sequence). The full variable domain, with the rest looked up from reference TRBV7-9 and TRBJ1-3, is DTGVSQNPRHKITKRGQNVTFRCDPISEHNRLYWYRQTLGQGPEFLTYFQNEAQLEKSRLLSDRFSAERPKGSFSTLEIQRTEQGDSAMYLCASSSQGGSGNTIYFGEGSWLTVV.

This clonotype was counted at least ten times. This rearrangement joins TRBV7-2 to TRBJ1-2; D is ambiguous. The CDR3 totals 15 residues. In germline, CDR1 is SGHTA, CDR2 FQGNSA. Trimming removed 4 bases at V and 4 bases at J, with 16 bases between. Here the CDR3 reads CASSSGPGRFYGYTF. CDR3 DNA sequence: TGTGCCAGCAGCTCCGGACCGGGAAGATTCTATGGCTACACCTTC.

This clonotype showed up many times. This chain uses TRBV11-2 with TRBJ2-1, with unresolved D. Germline CDR1 reads SGHAT; CDR2 reads FQNNGV. Trimming shortened V by 5 bases and J by 8 bases, and 10 bases separated the two germline ends. The CDR3 spans 12 residues. The DNA for the CDR3 is TGTGCCAGCAGCCCAGACCGCTATGAGCAGTTCTTC. Amino acids: CASSPDRYEQFF.

This clonotype was recorded many times. The V gene is TRBV4-3, the J gene TRBJ1-3, with a weak D call TRBD1 (5 bases). This CDR3 spans 18 amino acids. V lost 1 base and J 0 bases, leaving 16 bases between the germline ends. Germline V gene sequence: CDR1 LGHNA, CDR2 YSLEER. The CDR3 reads CASSQGGSRTLSGNTIYF. The CDR3 nucleotides read TGCGCCAGCAGCCAAGGAGGGAGTAGGACACTCTCTGGAAACACCATATATTTT.

This clonotype appeared many times. This chain connects TRBV19 to TRBJ1-2; TRBD1 might be the D (6 bases). V was pared by 8 bases and J by 4 bases, with 8 bases between. There are 11 residues in the CDR3. CDR1 is LNHDA and CDR2 is SQIVND in the germline V gene (reference sequence). CDR3 region: CASEDSYGYTF. In nucleotides, the CDR3 is TGTGCCAGTGAGGACAGCTATGGCTACACCTTC.

This clonotype appeared a few times. A read error is possible here, since a much larger clone lies one base away. The rearrangement uses TRBV3-2 and TRBJ2-5; the table's D gene call, TRBD1, was not cross checked with the DNA. TRBV3-2 is deemed a pseudogene. The CDR3 length is 16 residues. This chain's CDR3 is CASSQGTSVIQETQYF. DNA for the CDR3: TGTGCCAGCAGCCAAGGGACATCGGTTATCCAAGAGACCCAGTACTTC.

This clonotype counts as medium-sized (0.01 to 0.1%). V and J are TRBV7-8 and TRBJ2-5; TRBD2 agrees at 12 bases. Germline V gives CDR1 SGHVS, CDR2 FQNEAQ. V shed 3 bases, J shed 1 base, and the junction held 9 bases outside the gene matches. This CDR3 region has 18 residues. This chain's CDR3 is CASSFTLTSGRPQETQYF. The DNA for the CDR3 is TGTGCCAGCAGCTTCACGTTGACTAGCGGGAGACCCCAAGAGACCCAGTACTTC.

This clonotype was recorded many times. The chain joins TRBV4-3 to TRBJ2-7; 7 positions match TRBD1. Trimming cost V 0 bases and J 0 bases; bases outside gene matches: 5. Germline V lookup: CDR1 LGHNA, CDR2 YSLEER. The CDR3 sequence is 16 residues long. The CDR3 DNA is TGCGCCAGCAGCCAAGATCTTCGGGACAGCTCCTACGAGCAGTACTTC. Protein product: CASSQDLRDSSYEQYF.

As concerns this clonotype: A read error may be the cause here, since a much bigger clone is one base away. The J gene is TRBJ2-5, the V gene TRBV29-1; D unclear. V shed 2 bases and J shed 3 bases, with 7 bases lying between them. CDR3 length: 12 amino acids. The V gene's germline CDR1 is SQVTM and CDR2 ANQGSEA. The chain's CDR3 is CSVEKVKETQYF. CDR3 nucleotides: TGCAGCGTTGAAAAGGTCAAAGAGACCCAGTACTTC.

This chain links TRBV29-1 with TRBJ1-1; possibly TRBD1 for D (5 bases). The CDR3 totals 13 residues. Germline CDR1 reads SQVTM; CDR2 reads ANQGSEA. V was clipped by 6 bases and J by 1 base, with 12 bases between them. CDR3 amino acids: CSVITGGNTEAFF. CDR3 coding DNA: TGCAGCGTAATAACAGGAGGGAACACTGAAGCTTTCTTT. The full variable domain, rest sourced from reference TRBV29-1 and TRBJ1-1, is SAVISQKPSRDICQRGTSLTIQCQVDSQVTMMFWYRQQPGQSLTLIATANQGSEATYESGFVIDKFPISRPNLTFSTLTVSNMSPEDSSIYLCSVITGGNTEAFFGQGTRLTVV.

This clonotype was seen ten or more times. J is TRBJ2-1 and V is TRBV24-1; the D gene could be TRBD1 or TRBD2 (5 bases each). The germline V gene encodes CDR1 KGHDR and CDR2 SFDVKD. V dropped 7 bases and J dropped 0 bases, with 24 bases sitting between them. The CDR3 contains 19 residues. The CDR3 is CATSGAGSKGKSSYNEQFF. Here the CDR3 DNA reads TGTGCCACCAGCGGGGCAGGATCTAAGGGGAAGAGCTCCTACAATGAGCAGTTCTTC.

This clonotype has ten or more counts. V is TRBV27 and J is TRBJ1-1, with 8 bases matching TRBD1. Germline CDR1 MNHEY, CDR2 SMNVEV (reference sequence). V trimming: 2 bases; J trimming: 5 bases; junction bases outside the gene matches: 13. CDR3 length: 17 residues. For the CDR3, the DNA is TGTGCCAGCAGTTTAATAGCGCAGGGGGCGAACACTACTGAAGCTTTCTTT. Protein: CASSLIAQGANTTEAFF.